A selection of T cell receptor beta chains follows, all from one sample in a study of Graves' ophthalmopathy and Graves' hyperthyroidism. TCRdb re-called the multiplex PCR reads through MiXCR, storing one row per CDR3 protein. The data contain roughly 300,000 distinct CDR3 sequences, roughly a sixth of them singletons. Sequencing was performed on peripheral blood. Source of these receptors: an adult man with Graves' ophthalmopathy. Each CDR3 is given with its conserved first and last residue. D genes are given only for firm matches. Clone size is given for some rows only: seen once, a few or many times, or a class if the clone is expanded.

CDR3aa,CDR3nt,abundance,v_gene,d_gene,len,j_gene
CASSADPGANTEAFF,TGTGCCAGCAGTGCAGACCCGGGCGCGAACACTGAAGCTTTCTTT,many,TRBV6-4,.,15,TRBJ1-1
CASSQDPGRNTEAFF,TGCGCCAGCAGCCAAGATCCGGGCAGGAACACTGAAGCTTTCTTT,many,TRBV4-3,.,15,TRBJ1-1
CASSYSGWPYEQYF,TGTGCCAGCAGTTACTCTGGCTGGCCCTACGAGCAGTACTTC,.,TRBV6-5,.,14,TRBJ2-7
CASSIDSSSPESTEAFF,TGTGCCAGTAGTATAGATTCAAGCAGCCCCGAATCGACTGAAGCTTTCTTT,many,TRBV19,.,17,TRBJ1-1
CASGRGSDNQPQHF,TGTGCCAGCGGCCGGGGGAGCGACAATCAGCCCCAGCATTTT,many,TRBV27,.,14,TRBJ1-5
CASSGSGGSYEQYF,TGTGCCAGCAGTGGTAGCGGGGGCTCCTACGAGCAGTACTTC,.,TRBV2,TRBD2,14,TRBJ2-7
CASSLDAGGTEAFF,TGTGCCAGCAGCTTAGACGCAGGAGGCACTGAAGCTTTCTTT,many,TRBV7-2,.,14,TRBJ1-1
CASSVAGGIQETQYF,TGTGCCAGCAGCGTAGCGGGGGGAATACAAGAGACCCAGTACTTC,many,TRBV6-1,TRBD2,15,TRBJ2-5
CASSELRGTGDLAYEQYF,TGTGCCAGCAGTGAACTGCGGGGCACAGGGGATCTCGCCTACGAGCAGTACTTC,many,TRBV6-1,.,18,TRBJ2-7
CASSFWSSSYEQYF,TGTGCCAGCAGTTTTTGGAGTTCCTCCTACGAGCAGTACTTC,many,TRBV28,.,14,TRBJ2-7
CASSLSTGQGETQYF,TGTGCCAGCAGCTTAAGCACAGGGCAGGGGGAGACCCAGTACTTC,many,TRBV13,.,15,TRBJ2-5
CAWSVLRETGELFF,TGTGCCTGGAGTGTTTTACGGGAGACCGGGGAGCTGTTTTTT,many,TRBV30,.,14,TRBJ2-2
CASSRRGRSSGANVLTF,TGTGCCAGCAGTCGGAGAGGCAGGTCCTCTGGGGCCAACGTCCTGACTTTC,.,TRBV6-1,.,17,TRBJ2-6
CASSPLGGASSYEQYF,TGCGCCAGCAGCCCCCTGGGGGGGGCCAGCTCCTACGAGCAGTACTTC,many,TRBV5-1,.,16,TRBJ2-7
CATSREKPFNQPQHF,TGTGCCACCAGCAGAGAGAAGCCCTTCAATCAGCCCCAGCATTTT,many,TRBV15,.,15,TRBJ1-5
CASRPVWTSSEQYF,TGTGCCAGTAGGCCCGTGTGGACTAGCAGCGAGCAGTACTTC,.,TRBV19,TRBD2,14,TRBJ2-7
CASSQGRGPRETQYF,TGCGCCAGCAGCCAAGGGAGGGGGCCGCGAGAGACCCAGTACTTC,many,TRBV4-1,.,15,TRBJ2-5
CASSFSGGSSYEQYF,TGTGCCAGCAGCTTCTCGGGAGGGAGCTCCTACGAGCAGTACTTC,many,TRBV7-8,TRBD2,15,TRBJ2-7
CASQAVIPGGNSPLHF,TGTGCCTCCCAGGCCGTAATCCCGGGTGGGAATTCACCCCTCCACTTT,many,TRBV10-3,.,16,TRBJ1-6